This TCR beta chain was documented in a study of human T cells and chemical hapten exposure. Stated time point: pre-sensitization, week 0. The treatment: therapeutic diphenylcyclopropenone sensitization with weekly scalp DPC. Only a few counts were recorded for this clonotype. The authors' processing: Samples had a median of 95,638 TCRs, ranging about 20,000 to 690,600. A single record per CDR3 protein comes from TCRdb applying MiXCR to the RACE reads. TCRdb, not the original authors, processed these V and J calls. The sample contains 300,000 to 400,000 distinct CDR3 sequences, 5.1% of which appear only once. CDR3 length: 11 residues. The germline V and J ends were trimmed by 5 bases and 8 bases, with 9 bases remaining between them. CDR1 is MDHEN and CDR2 is SYDVKM in the germline V gene.

V usage is TRBV28 and J usage is TRBJ1-1, with a possible D match to TRBD1 (6 bases). Sequenced material: whole blood, taken in connection with sensitization to the hapten diphenylcyclopropenone (DPC). This TCR was recovered from a woman between 45 and 60 years old with alopecia areata. Some clones in this sample may be carry-over from other donors' samples. DNA for the CDR3: TGTGCCAGCAGTATAGGGACAGAAGCTTTCTTT. This translates into CASSIGTEAFF.